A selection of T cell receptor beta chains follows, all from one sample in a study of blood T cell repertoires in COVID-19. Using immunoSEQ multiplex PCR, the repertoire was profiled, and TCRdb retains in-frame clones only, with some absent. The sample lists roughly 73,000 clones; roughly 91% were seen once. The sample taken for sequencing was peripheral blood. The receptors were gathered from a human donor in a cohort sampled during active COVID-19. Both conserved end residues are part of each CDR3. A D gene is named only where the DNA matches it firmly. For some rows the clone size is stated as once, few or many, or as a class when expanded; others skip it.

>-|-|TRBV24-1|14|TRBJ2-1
CATSDSARGNEQFF
TGTGCCACCAGTGACAGCGCCCGAGGGAATGAGCAGTTCTTC
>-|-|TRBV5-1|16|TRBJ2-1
CASSLLKSGLYNEQFF
TGCGCCAGCAGCTTGTTGAAAAGCGGCCTTTACAATGAGCAGTTCTTC
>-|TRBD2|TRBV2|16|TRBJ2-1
CASSELGLAGENEQFF
TGTGCCAGCAGTGAGCTAGGACTAGCGGGAGAAAATGAGCAGTTCTTC
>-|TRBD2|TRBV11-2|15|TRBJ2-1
CASRKLAGSYNEQFF
TGTGCCAGCAGAAAACTAGCGGGAAGCTACAATGAGCAGTTCTTC
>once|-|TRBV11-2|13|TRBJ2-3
CASSPLYTDTQYF
TGTGCCAGCAGCCCCTTATACACAGATACGCAGTATTTT
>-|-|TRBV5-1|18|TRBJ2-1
CASSRLPSDGSSYNEQFF
TGCGCCAGCAGCCGCCTCCCCTCCGACGGGAGCTCCTACAATGAGCAGTTCTTC
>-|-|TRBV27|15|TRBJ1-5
CASSLEGQGNQPQHF
TGTGCCAGCAGTTTGGAAGGTCAGGGTAATCAGCCCCAGCATTTT
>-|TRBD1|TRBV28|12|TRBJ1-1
CATYRGWTEAFF
TGTGCCACCTACAGGGGGTGGACTGAAGCTTTCTTT
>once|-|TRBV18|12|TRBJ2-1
CASSTGNNEQFF
TGTGCCAGCTCAACGGGGAACAATGAGCAGTTCTTC
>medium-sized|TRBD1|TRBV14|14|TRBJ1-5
CASSQGQGAQPQHF
TGTGCCAGCAGCCAAGGACAGGGTGCTCAGCCCCAGCATTTT
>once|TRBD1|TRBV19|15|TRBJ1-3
CASSPGQGLGNTIYF
TGTGCCAGTAGCCCCGGACAGGGTCTTGGAAACACCATATATTTT
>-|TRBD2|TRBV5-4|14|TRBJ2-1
CASSIAGLDGEQFF
TGTGCCAGCAGCATAGCCGGACTAGATGGTGAGCAGTTCTTC
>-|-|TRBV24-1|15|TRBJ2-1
CATSFGQSSYNEQFF
TGTGCCACCAGTTTCGGACAGAGCTCCTACAATGAGCAGTTCTTC
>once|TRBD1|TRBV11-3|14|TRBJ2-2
CASSEDRTASELFF
TGTGCCAGCAGCGAGGACAGGACGGCGTCGGAGCTGTTTTTT
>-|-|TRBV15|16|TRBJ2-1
CATSRGRGVSYNEQFF
TGTGCCACCAGCAGAGGACGGGGTGTCTCCTACAATGAGCAGTTCTTC
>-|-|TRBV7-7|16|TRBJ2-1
CASSLGGDPGYNEQFF
TGTGCCAGCAGCTTAGGAGGCGACCCGGGATACAATGAGCAGTTCTTC
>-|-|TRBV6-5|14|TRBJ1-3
CASSAGYSGNTIYF
TGTGCCAGCAGCGCGGGATACTCTGGAAACACCATATATTTT
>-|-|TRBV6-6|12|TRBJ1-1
CASRSMNTEAFF
TGTGCCAGCAGGAGCATGAACACTGAAGCTTTCTTT
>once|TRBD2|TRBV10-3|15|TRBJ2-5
CAISDPAGAVETQYF
TGTGCCATCAGTGACCCAGCGGGAGCGGTAGAGACCCAGTACTTC
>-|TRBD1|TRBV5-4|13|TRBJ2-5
CASSWDSQETQYF
TGTGCCAGCAGCTGGGACAGCCAAGAGACCCAGTACTTC
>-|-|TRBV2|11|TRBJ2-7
CASSGQYEQYF
TGTGCCAGCAGTGGTCAGTACGAGCAGTACTTC
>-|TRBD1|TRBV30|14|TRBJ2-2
CAWVDRGPGGELFF
TGTGCCTGGGTAGACAGGGGACCGGGTGGGGAGCTGTTTTTT
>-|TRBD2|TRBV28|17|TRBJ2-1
CASSLSSGGASYNEQFF
TGTGCCAGCAGTTTATCTAGCGGGGGGGCTTCCTACAATGAGCAGTTCTTC
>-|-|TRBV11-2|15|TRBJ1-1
CASSSAWGRNTEAFF
TGTGCCAGCAGCTCCGCGTGGGGCAGGAACACTGAAGCTTTCTTT
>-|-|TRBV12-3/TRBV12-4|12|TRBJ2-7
CASSGGPTRQYF
TGTGCCAGCAGTGGGGGCCCTACGAGGCAGTACTTC
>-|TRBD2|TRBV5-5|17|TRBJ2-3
CASSLFSSGSGTDTQYF
TGTGCCAGCAGCTTATTTAGTAGCGGGAGCGGCACAGATACGCAGTATTTT
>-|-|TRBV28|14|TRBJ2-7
CASRTTGASYEQYF
TGTGCCAGCAGGACGACAGGAGCCTCCTACGAGCAGTACTTC
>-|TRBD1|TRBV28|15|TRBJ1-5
CAHRGGQGPNQPQHF
TGTGCCCACAGGGGGGGACAGGGGCCTAATCAGCCCCAGCATTTT
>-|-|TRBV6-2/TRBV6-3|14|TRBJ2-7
CASSRLAGSYEQYF
TGTGCCAGCAGCCGTCTGGCGGGATCCTACGAGCAGTACTTC
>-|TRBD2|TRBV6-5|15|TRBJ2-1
CASSRLAGHHNEQFF
TGTGCCAGCAGCAGACTAGCGGGACACCATAATGAGCAGTTCTTC
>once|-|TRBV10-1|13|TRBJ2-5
CASSDPPSVTQYF
TGCGCCAGCAGTGACCCCCCGTCGGTGACCCAGTACTTC
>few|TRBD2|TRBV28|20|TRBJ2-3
CASSLLPPGLAGGGTDTQYF
TGTGCCAGCAGTTTACTGCCCCCGGGACTAGCGGGAGGGGGGACAGATACGCAGTATTTT
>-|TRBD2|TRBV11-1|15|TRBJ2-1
CASSLSGEAFNEQFF
TGTGCCAGCAGCCTGAGCGGGGAAGCTTTCAATGAGCAGTTCTTC
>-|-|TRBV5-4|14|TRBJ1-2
CASSLGGQNYGYTF
TGTGCCAGCAGCTTGGGGGGGCAGAACTATGGCTACACCTTC
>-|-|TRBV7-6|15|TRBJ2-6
CASSRTGTGANVLTF
TGTGCCAGCAGCCGAACAGGGACTGGGGCCAACGTCCTGACTTTC
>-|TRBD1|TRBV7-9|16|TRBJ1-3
CASSSRTGPSGNTIYF
TGTGCCAGCAGCTCCCGGACAGGGCCCTCTGGAAACACCATATATTTT